These 30 T cell receptor beta chains were all obtained from the same sample, sequenced in a study of beta chain features in type 1 diabetes. The sequenced template was cDNA made from the entire isolated RNA. Profiled with immunoSEQ multiplex PCR; TCRdb holds only in-frame clones, not every one. The sample holds about 620,000 clones, about a sixth seen once. Sequencing was done on a sample of naive CD4+ T cells from blood. The receptors were sampled from a man between 18 and 29 years old in good health.

The chain combines TRBV7-9 with TRBJ2-7, with D possibly matching TRBD2 (5 bases). Germline CDR1 reads SEHNR; CDR2 reads FQNEAQ (reference sequence). Deletions cut 2 bases from V and 6 bases from J, with 11 bases between. This CDR3 region has 13 residues. The DNA for the CDR3 is TGTGCCAGCAGCTTATTGAGCGGCGGCGAGCAGTACTTC. Translating it yields CASSLLSGGEQYF.

CDR3 sequence: CASSPRGPSGANEQFF. The CDR3 DNA reads TGTGCCAGCAGTCCCCGTGGGCCTAGCGGGGCCAATGAGCAGTTCTTC. The rearrangement uses TRBV7-2 and TRBJ2-1; TRBD2 matches 9 bases. The CDR3 consists of 16 residues. The V segment lost 6 bases and the J segment 6 bases; nucleotides outside the gene matches: 12. In germline, CDR1 is SGHTA, CDR2 FQGNSA.

The chain has TRBV9 and TRBJ1-4; 8 bases align to TRBD1. The CDR3 has 15 residues. V trimming: 3 bases; J trimming: 0 bases; junction bases outside the gene matches: 1. CDR1 and CDR2 from the germline V gene are SGDLS and YYNGEE. The CDR3 loop reads CASSDRGSTNEKLFF. CDR3 in DNA: TGTGCCAGCAGCGACAGGGGGTCAACTAATGAAAAACTGTTTTTT.

This clone was observed a handful of times. The chain uses TRBV9 and TRBJ2-1, with TRBD1 as a possible D gene (5 bases). The CDR3 has 14 residues. Trimming took 4 bases from V and 8 from J, leaving 16 bases between them. CDR1 is SGDLS, CDR2 YYNGEE, per germline. CDR3 bases: TGTGCCAGCAGCATAGCACAGGTTATCCATGAGCAGTTCTTC. Amino acids: CASSIAQVIHEQFF.

This sequence joins TRBV14 and TRBJ1-6; TRBD1 matches 10 bases. The CDR3 length is 15 residues. The germline gives CDR1 SGHDN, CDR2 FVKESK. Trimming cost V 5 bases and J 8 bases; bases outside gene matches: 6. CDR3 sequence (DNA): TGTGCCAGCAGCGGTTTGACAGGGGGCTATTCACCCCTCCACTTT. It translates to CASSGLTGGYSPLHF.

A few counts support this clone. The genes are TRBV7-3 and TRBJ1-1; no reliable D call. The CDR3 runs to 14 residues. Looked up from germline, CDR1 is SGHTA and CDR2 is FQGTGA. V lost 2 bases and J 2 bases, leaving 9 bases between the germline ends. The CDR3 sequence: CASSLDGSNTEAFF. CDR3 nucleotide sequence: TGTGCCAGCAGCTTAGATGGGTCTAACACTGAAGCTTTCTTT.

The rearrangement joins TRBV27 to TRBJ2-7; possibly TRBD1 for D (5 bases). The CDR3 consists of 13 residues. Trimming pared 6 bases from V and 6 bases from J, leaving 15 bases between. Per the germline V gene, CDR1 is MNHEY and CDR2 is SMNVEV (reference sequence). Here the CDR3 DNA reads TGTGCCAGCAGGGGAAACGACAGAACCGAGCAGTACTTC. Protein product: CASRGNDRTEQYF.

The V call is TRBV2, the J call TRBJ2-5, with TRBD1 as a possible D gene (6 bases). Germline V gene data show CDR1 as SNHLY and CDR2 as FYNNEI. The V and J ends lost 6 bases and 0 bases respectively, with 20 bases between them. The CDR3 loop spans 17 amino acids. In DNA form, the CDR3 reads TGTGCCAGCAGGAACAGGGCCTGGACGTTGGACCAAGAGACCCAGTACTTC. It encodes CASRNRAWTLDQETQYF.

This clone was seen more than once but under ten times. The J gene is TRBJ2-2, the V gene TRBV7-2; TRBD1 is a possible D gene (5 bases). CDR1 SGHTA and CDR2 FQGNSA come from the germline V gene. The CDR3 is 15 amino acids. The germline V and J ends were trimmed by 5 bases and 1 base, with 11 bases remaining between them. The CDR3 region has the DNA TGTGCCAGCAGCAAAGGCCAGGGGAACACCGGGGAGCTGTTTTTT. It codes for CASSKGQGNTGELFF.

This clone appeared a few times. The chain recombines TRBV4-3 with TRBJ2-3; D is unclear. Germline loops: CDR1 LGHNA, CDR2 YSLEER. The CDR3 length is 15 residues. The V end lost 0 bases, the J end lost 0 bases, and 7 bases lay between the germline ends. The CDR3 nucleotides read TGCGCCAGCAGCCAAGATTCTGTGAGCACAGATACGCAGTATTTT. The encoded protein is CASSQDSVSTDTQYF.

This clone was recorded a few times. V is TRBV18 and J is TRBJ2-2; D may be TRBD1 (6 bases). Germline V CDR1 and CDR2: KGHSH, LQKENI. Trimming removed 1 base from V and 5 bases from J, with 11 bases in between. The CDR3 loop spans 15 amino acids. This chain's CDR3 is CASSPQNRVTGELFF. Written as DNA, the CDR3 is TGTGCCAGCTCACCACAGAACAGGGTTACCGGGGAGCTGTTTTTT.

This clone was seen only a few times. The chain combines TRBV18 with TRBJ1-2, with D perhaps matching TRBD1 (5 bases). V gave up 4 bases and J gave up 4 bases, with 10 bases separating them. The CDR3 runs 13 residues. The germline V gene has CDR1 KGHSH and CDR2 LQKENI. Here the CDR3 DNA reads TGTGCCAGCTCACGTACGGACACCTATGGCTACACCTTC. Protein sequence: CASSRTDTYGYTF.

This chain uses TRBV5-1 with TRBJ2-7, with D hard to call. Germline values: CDR1 SGHRS, CDR2 YFSETQ. The V gene lost 6 bases and the J gene lost 0 bases, with 10 bases spanning the gap. This CDR3 spans 13 amino acids. CDR3 sequence (DNA): TGCGCCAGCAAAGTGGGCTTCTCCTACGAGCAGTACTTC. This encodes CASKVGFSYEQYF.

A remark on this clone: Other DNA sequences in this specimen translate into the identical CDR3. The V and J genes are TRBV7-2 and TRBJ1-5; D remains unclear. The CDR3 consists of 15 residues. V gave up 5 bases and J gave up 0 bases, with 11 bases separating them. Germline V gene lookup returns CDR1 SGHTA and CDR2 FQGNSA. CDR3 in amino acids: CASSLTGNSNQPQHF. The DNA for the CDR3 is TGTGCCAGCAGCCTAACGGGGAATAGCAATCAGCCCCAGCATTTT.

The table lists this clone with a few counts. For the CDR3, the DNA is TGCAGCCTTGTCAGGCGGGCAGGCCTTAACAATGAGCAGTTCTTC. Protein sequence: CSLVRRAGLNNEQFF. The chain carries TRBV29-1 and TRBJ2-1; possibly TRBD2 for D (5 bases). Germline V gene sequence: CDR1 SQVTM, CDR2 ANQGSEA. The CDR3 loop spans 15 amino acids. V was clipped by 8 bases and J by 5 bases, with 22 bases between them.

In its sample, this clone was seen a few times. This chain links TRBV4-2 with TRBJ1-3, with D possibly TRBD1 on 5 matching bases. The CDR3 has 18 amino acids. With 2 bases removed from V and 2 bases from J, the gap between germline ends came to 19 bases. CDR1 and CDR2 (germline): LGHNA, YNFKEQ. DNA of the CDR3: TGTGCCAGCAGCCAACTTCGTTTGAAGGGACTAGCTGGAAACACCATATATTTT. Its protein product is CASSQLRLKGLAGNTIYF.

This chain joins TRBV10-3 and TRBJ2-7; D is ambiguous. The germline CDR1 and CDR2 sequences are ENHRY and SYGVKD. The CDR3 runs to 11 residues. Trimming pared 8 bases from V and 4 bases from J, leaving 9 bases between. The CDR3 DNA is TGTGCCATCGGGCAGACTTACGAGCAGTACTTC. It yields the protein CAIGQTYEQYF.

There are a few counts of this clone. V usage is TRBV6-5 and J usage is TRBJ1-2; D may be TRBD1 (5 bases). The CDR3 consists of 16 residues. Germline V gene sequence: CDR1 MNHEY, CDR2 SVGAGI. Trimming pared 0 bases from V and 0 bases from J, leaving 11 bases between. The chain's CDR3 is CASSYSRGYPNYGYTF. The CDR3 DNA reads as TGTGCCAGCAGTTACTCGAGGGGCTACCCTAACTATGGCTACACCTTC.

This clone has a handful of counts. The chain uses TRBV6-1 and TRBJ2-3; D is uncertain. Germline assignment: CDR1 MNHNS and CDR2 SASEGT. There are 12 residues in the CDR3. Trimming pared 4 bases from V and 6 bases from J, leaving 8 bases between. The CDR3 DNA is TGTGCCAGCAGTGCCCCATGGGATACGCAGTATTTT. Translated, it gives CASSAPWDTQYF.

This clone showed up just a few times. This chain links TRBV4-3 with TRBJ2-6; 10 bases agree with TRBD1. The CDR3 totals 16 residues. CDR1 and CDR2 from the germline V gene are LGHNA and YSLEER. J gave up 2 bases and V 8 bases, and 6 bases lay outside the gene matches. The CDR3 here is CASGQTGGAGANVLTF. For the CDR3, the DNA is TGCGCCAGCGGTCAGACAGGGGGCGCTGGGGCCAACGTCCTGACTTTC.

The rearrangement joins TRBV5-1 to TRBJ2-5, with D tentatively TRBD1 (7 bases). CDR1 is SGHRS, CDR2 YFSETQ, per germline. The CDR3 consists of 14 residues. V was trimmed by 7 bases and J by 2 bases, leaving 15 bases between them. The CDR3 spells CASRRGDSQETQYF. CDR3 nucleotide sequence: TGCGCCAGCCGAAGGGGGGACAGTCAAGAGACCCAGTACTTC.

This clone has only a few counts. The chain recombines TRBV27 with TRBJ2-3; D unclear. Deletions cut 3 bases from V and 0 bases from J, with 1 base between. Germline loops: CDR1 MNHEY, CDR2 SMNVEV (reference sequence). The CDR3 has 12 residues. DNA for the CDR3: TGTGCCAGCAGTTTCAGCACAGATACGCAGTATTTT. Translated: CASSFSTDTQYF.

The chain carries TRBV7-3 and TRBJ1-1; D gene ambiguous. The germline CDR1 and CDR2 sequences are SGHTA and FQGTGA. With 3 bases removed from V and 0 bases from J, the gap between germline ends came to 8 bases. The CDR3 sequence is 14 residues long. CDR3: CASSLGEMNTEAFF. In nucleotides, the CDR3 is TGTGCCAGCAGCTTGGGAGAAATGAACACTGAAGCTTTCTTT.

The V gene is TRBV7-2, the J gene TRBJ2-7; TRBD1 matches at 8 bases. Germline assignment: CDR1 SGHTA and CDR2 FQGNSA. The CDR3 runs to 16 residues. The ends lost 0 bases at V and 4 bases at J; junction bases unmatched: 8. DNA of the CDR3: TGTGCCAGCAGCTTAGCCCGGACAGGGCGAACGTACGAGCAGTACTTC. The encoded protein is CASSLARTGRTYEQYF.

This clone was seen more than once but under ten times. This sequence joins TRBV19 and TRBJ1-5; 10 bases map to TRBD1. Trimming took 1 base from V and 2 from J; bases not matched to a gene: 8. The CDR3 runs 18 residues. The germline V gene has CDR1 LNHDA and CDR2 SQIVND (reference sequence). The CDR3 region has the DNA TGTGCCAGTAGTATAGTAGGAGGGACAGGGGTCCGCAATCAGCCCCAGCATTTT. Translated: CASSIVGGTGVRNQPQHF.

This clone showed up just a few times. The genes are TRBV9 and TRBJ1-6; D not certain. Per germline, CDR1 SGDLS and CDR2 YYNGEE. V shed 0 bases and J shed 6 bases, with 10 bases lying between them. The CDR3 consists of 15 residues. The CDR3: CASSVVGSGNSPLHF. The CDR3 DNA sequence: TGTGCCAGCAGCGTAGTAGGGAGCGGTAATTCACCCCTCCACTTT.

The sample holds a few counts of this clone. The chain couples TRBV14 to TRBJ2-3; D perhaps matches TRBD1 (5 bases). Germline V gives CDR1 SGHDN, CDR2 FVKESK. CDR3 length equals 17 residues. Trimming left V 1 base short and J 1 base short, with 15 bases between. CDR3 amino acids: CASSQGPAGRRTDTQYF. The DNA for the CDR3 is TGTGCCAGCAGCCAAGGCCCTGCAGGGCGGCGCACAGATACGCAGTATTTT.

This chain connects TRBV5-6 to TRBJ1-1; weak D call: TRBD1 (5 bases). The CDR3 sequence is 14 residues long. Germline loops: CDR1 SGHDT, CDR2 YYEEEE. Trimming pared 4 bases from V and 0 bases from J, leaving 10 bases between. Written as DNA, the CDR3 is TGTGCCAGCAGCCCCGGGACGGTGAACACTGAAGCTTTCTTT. It is translated as CASSPGTVNTEAFF.

This clone was found a few times. The rearrangement joins TRBV5-1 to TRBJ1-5, with no clear D. This CDR3 comprises 14 residues. Trimming shortened V by 0 bases and J by 5 bases, and 9 bases separated the two germline ends. CDR1 SGHRS and CDR2 YFSETQ come from the germline V gene. The CDR3 DNA sequence: TGCGCCAGCAGCTTGGGTTTCCAGGATCAGCCCCAGCATTTT. Translation gives CASSLGFQDQPQHF.

This clone was counted between two and nine times. The chain recombines TRBV7-9 with TRBJ1-4; D call uncertain. This CDR3 contains 14 residues. The germline CDR1 and CDR2 sequences are SEHNR and FQNEAQ (reference sequence). With 5 bases removed from V and 7 bases from J, the gap between germline ends came to 14 bases. CDR3 nucleotide sequence: TGTGCCAGCAGCCCCCAAGGACGAGGTGAAAAACTGTTTTTT. Residues: CASSPQGRGEKLFF.